Sequencing of this T cell receptor (beta chain) was carried out in a study of blood T cell repertoires in COVID-19. As processed by the authors: Reference gene primer amplification gave nucleated cell count estimates. The table came from immunoSEQ multiplex PCR; TCRdb's copy has only in-frame clones and leaves some out. V, J and clone size are those of that table, while D and trimming were read from the DNA. The repertoire holds under 300,000 clones, with 80% to 90% as singletons. The J segment lost 2 bases and the V segment lost 8 bases, leaving 5 bases of the junction unmatched. CDR1 and CDR2 (germline): SEHNR, FQNEAQ (reference sequence). The CDR3 sequence is 14 residues long. Participants' own reports of clinical history determined their cohort assignment.

The V gene is TRBV7-9, the J gene TRBJ1-1; 10 nucleotides agree with TRBD1. The sequenced material came from PBMCs or T cells enriched from blood (not recorded which). This receptor was taken from a woman in her fifties or sixties who had recovered from COVID-19. CDR3: CASALTGGNTEAFF. In DNA, the CDR3 is TGTGCCAGCGCTTTGACAGGGGGCAACACTGAAGCTTTCTTT.